The next 10 T cell receptor beta chains were all read from a single sample in a study of Graves' ophthalmopathy and Graves' hyperthyroidism. Transcripts of RNA were the source for amplifying TCR beta CDR3 regions. A first-round RT-PCR used HTBI primers, followed by a second-round multiplex PCR. TCRdb re-called the multiplex PCR reads through MiXCR, storing one row per CDR3 protein. The sample carries approximately 480,000 distinct CDR3 sequences, roughly 14% recorded once. Source material: blood. The receptors here all came from a woman aged 25 to 39 with Graves' ophthalmopathy.

In its sample, this clonotype was seen a few times. DNA for the CDR3: TGTGCCAGCAGTTACGGGGACAGGGGCGTTTCCTATGGCTACACCTTC. Its protein is CASSYGDRGVSYGYTF. This rearrangement joins TRBV6-5 to TRBJ1-2, with 10 bases lining up with TRBD1. This CDR3 region has 16 residues. Trimming cost V 2 bases and J 4 bases; bases outside gene matches: 7. Germline CDR1 is MNHEY and CDR2 is SVGAGI.

This clonotype was recorded at least ten times. The rearrangement joins TRBV30 to TRBJ2-7, with D perhaps matching TRBD2 (5 bases). V was pared by 5 bases and J by 0 bases, with 20 bases between. The germline gives CDR1 GTSNPN, CDR2 SVGIG (reference sequence). CDR3 size: 16 residues. Written as DNA, the CDR3 is TGTGCCTGGGAGGGTTTAGGACCGGCCGGCTCCTACGAGCAGTACTTC. This sequence encodes CAWEGLGPAGSYEQYF.

This clonotype was seen ten or more times. The CDR3 region has the DNA TGCAGTGCGCCTCGGCAGGAGGGTACCGAGACCCAGTACTTC. This gives the protein CSAPRQEGTETQYF. The rearrangement joins TRBV20-1 to TRBJ2-5; D is possibly TRBD2 (6 bases). V lost 6 bases and J lost 5, with 19 bases in between. From germline, CDR1 is DFQATT and CDR2 SNEGSKA (reference sequence). CDR3 length: 14 residues.

This chain uses TRBV2 with TRBJ2-2; TRBD2 matches 13 bases. The V gene's germline CDR1 is SNHLY and CDR2 FYNNEI. Unmatched junction bases numbered 9, after V lost 5 bases and J lost 6 bases. The CDR3 extends over 17 amino acids. CDR3 in DNA: TGTGCCAGCAGTTCCACCCTGACTAGCGGGAGGCCCGGGGAGCTGTTTTTT. Encoded protein: CASSSTLTSGRPGELFF.

In the case of this clonotype: An end of the junction differs from the germline gene, which may be a read error. The chain has TRBV11-2 and TRBJ2-7; D is possibly TRBD1 (6 bases). Germline loops: CDR1 SGHAT, CDR2 FQNNGV. The CDR3 is 15 residues long. CDR3 DNA: TGTGTCAGCAGCGCAATCCCGGGACACAACTACGAGCAGTACTTC. Translating it yields CVSSAIPGHNYEQYF.

This clonotype was observed many times. The chain uses TRBV12-5 and TRBJ2-2, with unresolved D. Trimming removed 1 base at V and 6 bases at J, with 6 bases between. The CDR3 is 13 residues long. Germline V CDR1 and CDR2: LGHNT, FRNRAP. The CDR3 bases are TGTGCTAGTGGTTTGGGGGTAGCCGGGGAGCTGTTTTTT. This gives the protein CASGLGVAGELFF.

In its sample, this clonotype was seen many times. V usage is TRBV29-1 and J usage is TRBJ1-1, with D hard to call. V gave up 5 bases and J gave up 1 base, with 11 bases separating them. Germline V gene lookup returns CDR1 SQVTM and CDR2 ANQGSEA. The CDR3 contains 13 residues. The CDR3 reads CSVQNLRNTEAFF. CDR3 in DNA: TGCAGCGTTCAGAATCTCAGGAACACTGAAGCTTTCTTT.

This clonotype was detected ten times or more. The rearrangement links TRBV7-2 to TRBJ1-5; D is uncertain. Germline V gene data show CDR1 as SGHTA and CDR2 as FQGNSA. The CDR3 runs 14 residues. The germline V and J ends were trimmed by 3 bases and 3 bases, with 9 bases remaining between them. The CDR3 sequence is CASSLWGFNQPQHF. In DNA, the CDR3 is TGTGCCAGCAGCTTGTGGGGATTCAATCAGCCCCAGCATTTT.

This clonotype occurred many times. The chain recombines TRBV28 with TRBJ1-2; tentatively, D is TRBD1 (5 bases). Trimming left V 1 base short and J 7 bases short, with 16 bases between. Germline CDR1 and CDR2: MDHEN and SYDVKM. This CDR3 contains 15 residues. CDR3 in amino acids: CASSLLEGLVFGYTF. For the CDR3, the DNA is TGTGCCAGCAGTTTATTGGAGGGGTTGGTGTTTGGCTACACCTTC.

The table lists this clonotype with many counts. V and J are TRBV6-4 and TRBJ2-2, with unresolved D. The CDR3 is 13 amino acids. V lost 8 bases and J lost 6, with 13 bases in between. Germline assignment: CDR1 MRHNA and CDR2 SNTAGT. The CDR3 nucleotides are TGTGCCAGCTCGCCGTCCGAGTCCGGGGAGCTGTTTTTT. Amino acid sequence: CASSPSESGELFF.